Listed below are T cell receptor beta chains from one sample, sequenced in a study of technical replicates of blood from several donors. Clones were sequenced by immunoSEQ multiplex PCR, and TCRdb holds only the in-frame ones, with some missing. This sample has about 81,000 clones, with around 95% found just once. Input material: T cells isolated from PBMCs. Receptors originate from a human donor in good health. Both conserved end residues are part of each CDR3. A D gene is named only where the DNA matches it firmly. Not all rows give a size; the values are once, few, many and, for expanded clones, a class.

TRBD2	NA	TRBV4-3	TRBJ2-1	TGCGCCAGCAGTCCTAGTTTCACGGGAGGTACCTACAATGAGCAGTTCTTC	CASSPSFTGGTYNEQFF
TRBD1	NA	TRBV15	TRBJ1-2	TGTGCCACCAGCAGAGATCGCAGGACAGGGATCGGGGGCTACACCTTC	CATSRDRRTGIGGYTF
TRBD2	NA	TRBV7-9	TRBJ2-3	TGTGCCAGCAGCTCCGCCGCGAGCATGGGACTAAGCACAGATACGCAGTATTTT	CASSSAASMGLSTDTQYF
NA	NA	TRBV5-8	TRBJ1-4	TGTGCCAGCAGCTTGGGCGGTGGTCGCGAAAAACTGTTTTTT	CASSLGGGREKLFF
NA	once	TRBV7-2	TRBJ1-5	TGTGCCAGCAGCTTAGGCGTAAATCAGCCCCAGCATTTT	CASSLGVNQPQHF
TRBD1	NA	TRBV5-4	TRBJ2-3	TGTGCCAGCAGTGCTCGACAGGGGCTTCACACAGATACGCAGTATTTT	CASSARQGLHTDTQYF
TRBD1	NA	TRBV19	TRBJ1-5	TGTGCCAGTATTGACGCAGGGGGCCGCAATCAGCCCCAGCATTTT	CASIDAGGRNQPQHF
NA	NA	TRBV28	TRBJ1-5	TGTGCCAGCAGTCCCCCGGGGGGGGCACATCAGCCCCAGCATTTT	CASSPPGGAHQPQHF
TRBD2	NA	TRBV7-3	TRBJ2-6	TGTGCCAGCAGCATTAACGGGGGGGCCTCTGGGGCCAACGTCCTGACTTTC	CASSINGGASGANVLTF
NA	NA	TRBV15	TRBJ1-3	TGTGCCACCAGCAGAGACTTATGGAGGGCCGTCTCTGGAAACACCATATATTTT	CATSRDLWRAVSGNTIYF
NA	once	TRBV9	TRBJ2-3	TGTGCCAGCAGCTCCCACAGTTATACTAGCACAGATACGCAGTATTTT	CASSSHSYTSTDTQYF
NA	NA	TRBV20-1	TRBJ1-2	TGCAGTGCTGAAACTGGCTATGGCTACACCTTC	CSAETGYGYTF
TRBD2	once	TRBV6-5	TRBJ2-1	TGTGCCAGCAGTTACTCGACCAGCGGGAGACTCGTTGAGCAGTTCTTC	CASSYSTSGRLVEQFF
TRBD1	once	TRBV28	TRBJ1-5	TGTGCCAGCAGGGAAACGCGGGACAGGGCTCATCAGCCCCAGCATTTT	CASRETRDRAHQPQHF
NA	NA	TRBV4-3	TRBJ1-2	TGCGCCAGCAGCCCACTCCGGGAACTCAGTGGCTACACCTTC	CASSPLRELSGYTF
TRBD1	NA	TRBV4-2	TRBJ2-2	TGTGCCAGCAGCCCCCGGCTGGACAGGGGGGTCGGGGAGCTGTTTTTT	CASSPRLDRGVGELFF